What follows are 30 T cell receptor beta chains derived from one specimen sequenced in a study of T cell repertoires in cytomegalovirus infection. Each CDR3 protein gets one entry after TCRdb re-called the reads with MiXCR. The sample contains hundreds of thousands of distinct CDR3 sequences, 24% of which appear only once. The specimen was CD8+ T cells from PBMCs. The source is a human donor in good health (CMV status not recorded). Some clones in this sample may be carry-over from other donors' samples.

The chain couples TRBV4-1 to TRBJ2-2, with 11 bases lining up with TRBD2. This CDR3 spans 16 amino acids. The trim removed 4 bases at V and 6 bases at J, leaving 7 bases unmatched. Germline V CDR1 and CDR2: MGHRA, YSYEKL. The CDR3 protein is CASSLAGGQLSGELFF. In nucleotides, the CDR3 is TGCGCCAGCAGCCTAGCGGGGGGGCAGCTTTCCGGGGAGCTGTTTTTT.

The V gene is TRBV20-1, the J gene TRBJ2-7, with 9 bases matching TRBD1. The length of the CDR3 is 16 residues. Per the germline V gene, CDR1 is DFQATT and CDR2 is SNEGSKA (reference sequence). J lost 2 bases, V lost 4 bases, and 12 bases had no gene match. The CDR3, as DNA: TGCAGTGCTACCTCGACCAGGACAGGGGTTCCCTACGAGCAGTACTTC. Protein sequence: CSATSTRTGVPYEQYF.

The V and J genes are TRBV14 and TRBJ2-5; either TRBD1 or TRBD2 may supply D (5 bases each). The V end lost 1 base, the J end lost 5 bases, and 17 bases lay between the germline ends. Per the germline V gene, CDR1 is SGHDN and CDR2 is FVKESK. The CDR3 runs to 16 residues. In DNA, the CDR3 is TGTGCCAGCAGCCAAGTGGGACGGACCCGCCGGGAGACCCAGTACTTC. Protein product: CASSQVGRTRRETQYF.

There are a few counts of this clonotype. The gene calls are TRBV29-1 and TRBJ1-1; weak D call: TRBD1 (6 bases). Germline values: CDR1 SQVTM, CDR2 ANQGSEA. The CDR3 extends over 8 amino acids. DNA of the CDR3: TGCGGCACAGGGAAAGCTTTCTTT. Translated: CGTGKAFF. The full variable domain, its missing parts supplied by reference TRBV29-1 and TRBJ1-1, is SAVISQKPSRDICQRGTSLTIQCQVDSQVTMMFWYRQQPGQSLTLIATANQGSEATYESGFVIDKFPISRPNLTFSTLTVSNMSPEDSSIYLCGTGKAFFGQGTRLTVV.

As for this clonotype: One junction end disagrees with the germline gene, perhaps due to a read error. This sequence joins TRBV6-5 and TRBJ1-2, with 9 bases that match TRBD1. Germline CDR1 reads MNHEY; CDR2 reads SVGAGI. The CDR3 runs to 13 residues. The CDR3 DNA follows: TGTGTCAGCAGCCCTGGGACAGGGTATGGCTACACCTTC. Its translation: CVSSPGTGYGYTF.

Concerning this clonotype: One end of the junction is discordant with germline, which a read error may explain. The rearrangement joins TRBV7-3 to TRBJ2-3; a weak D match, TRBD2 (6 bases). There are 16 residues in the CDR3. Per germline, CDR1 SGHTA and CDR2 FQGTGA. CDR3 sequence reads: CAISPLGGKHADTQYF. CDR3 DNA sequence: TGTGCCATCAGCCCCCTTGGGGGGAAGCATGCAGATACGCAGTATTTT.

Comment on this clonotype: One base away lies a much larger clone, so this may be a sequencing read error. V gene TRBV12-3 or TRBV12-4 combines with J gene TRBJ2-1; 10 bases agree with TRBD1. This CDR3 contains 16 residues. CDR3 loop: CTSRKAGTGEHNEQFF. The CDR3 DNA sequence: TGTACCAGCAGAAAAGCCGGGACAGGGGAGCACAATGAGCAGTTCTTC.

Many counts were recorded for this clonotype. J is TRBJ2-7 and V is TRBV28; TRBD2 agrees at 10 bases. After removal of 1 base from V and 5 bases from J, the junction contained 5 bases not matched to a gene. This CDR3 comprises 15 residues. In germline, CDR1 is MDHEN, CDR2 SYDVKM. CDR3 protein: CASSLSSGGLDEQYV. CDR3 DNA sequence: TGTGCCAGCAGTTTATCTAGCGGGGGTCTAGACGAGCAGTACGTC.

J is TRBJ1-1 and V is TRBV9; weak D call: TRBD1 (5 bases). The ends were cut back, 5 bases at V and 9 bases at J, with 17 bases in the middle. The germline gives CDR1 SGDLS, CDR2 YYNGEE. The CDR3 length is 13 residues. CDR3 bases: TGTGCCAGCAGGGGGGGGGAGGAGCGCCAAGCTTTCTTT. Its protein product is CASRGGEERQAFF.

In its sample, this clonotype was seen a few times. This chain links TRBV11-2 with TRBJ1-1, with a possible D match to TRBD1 (5 bases). Trimming removed 4 bases at V and 3 bases at J, with 15 bases between. This CDR3 has 15 residues. Germline loops: CDR1 SGHAT, CDR2 FQNNGV. The CDR3 loop is CASSSGRTAYTEAFF. In DNA, the CDR3 is TGTGCCAGCAGCTCGGGACGGACCGCCTACACTGAAGCTTTCTTT. Combining the CDR3 with reference TRBV11-2 and TRBJ1-1 gives the whole variable domain EAGVAQSPRYKIIEKRQSVAFWCNPISGHATLYWYQQILGQGPKLLIQFQNNGVVDDSQLPKDRFSAERLKGVDSTLKIQPAKLEDSAVYLCASSSGRTAYTEAFFGQGTRLTVV.

This clonotype turned up a few times. The CDR3 DNA follows: TGCAGCGTTGCAGCCAGCTCCTACGAGCAGTACTTC. Translating gives CSVAASSYEQYF. The J gene is TRBJ2-7, the V gene TRBV29-1, with D hard to call. CDR1 and CDR2 from the germline V gene are SQVTM and ANQGSEA. The CDR3 is 12 amino acids. V shed 4 bases and J shed 0 bases, with 7 bases lying between them.

The rearrangement links TRBV6-5 to TRBJ2-2; D not resolved. The V end was cut by 8 bases, the J end by 6 bases, with 10 bases between. The germline gives CDR1 MNHEY, CDR2 SVGAGI. The CDR3 runs to 12 residues. CDR3 coding DNA: TGTGCCAGCGGTTTGAGAGCCGGGGAGCTGTTTTTT. Amino acid sequence: CASGLRAGELFF.

The rearrangement links TRBV28 to TRBJ1-3, with D unclear. This CDR3 comprises 14 residues. Per the germline V gene, CDR1 is MDHEN and CDR2 is SYDVKM. The V and J ends lost 5 bases and 2 bases respectively, with 10 bases between them. CDR3 amino acids: CASSPAGTGNTIYF. The CDR3 nucleotides are TGTGCCAGCAGTCCTGCCGGTACTGGAAACACCATATATTTT.

This chain connects TRBV4-1 to TRBJ2-1, with TRBD2 identical over 12 bases. Per germline, CDR1 MGHRA and CDR2 YSYEKL. Unmatched junction bases numbered 2, after V lost 6 bases and J lost 2 bases. The CDR3 is 15 amino acids. CDR3 sequence reads: CASRPSGGAYNEQFF. In DNA form, the CDR3 reads TGCGCCAGCAGACCTAGCGGGGGGGCCTACAATGAGCAGTTCTTC.

In this sample, this clonotype turned up a few times. The CDR3 reads CASSYRDRGNNSPLHF. CDR3 bases: TGTGCCAGCAGTTACCGGGACAGGGGAAATAATTCACCCCTCCACTTT. This rearrangement joins TRBV28 to TRBJ1-6; 10 nucleotides agree with TRBD1. The ends lost 4 bases at V and 5 bases at J; junction bases unmatched: 5. The CDR3 spans 16 residues. Germline assignment: CDR1 MDHEN and CDR2 SYDVKM.

This chain connects TRBV6-6 to TRBJ1-1; the D gene is possibly TRBD1 (6 bases). This CDR3 region has 15 residues. Per the germline V gene, CDR1 is MNHNY and CDR2 is SVGAGI (reference sequence). With 6 bases removed from V and 1 base from J, the gap between germline ends came to 15 bases. This CDR3 is CASSQNRDKNTEAFF. DNA of the CDR3: TGTGCCAGCAGCCAAAACCGGGACAAGAACACTGAAGCTTTCTTT.

This clonotype was seen at least ten times. This rearrangement joins TRBV7-2 to TRBJ1-4; maybe TRBD1 (6 bases). Trimming stripped 8 bases from V and 5 bases from J, with 18 bases between. This CDR3 comprises 15 residues. Germline V gene data show CDR1 as SGHTA and CDR2 as FQGNSA. CDR3 protein: CASPYRGQSNEKLFF. The CDR3 DNA sequence: TGTGCCAGCCCATACCGAGGACAGTCAAATGAAAAACTGTTTTTT.

The table lists this clonotype with a few counts. V and J are TRBV12-3 or TRBV12-4 and TRBJ2-5; 14 bases are shared with TRBD2. The CDR3 sequence is 17 residues long. Unmatched junction bases numbered 16, after V lost 11 bases and J lost 5 bases. The CDR3 region has the DNA TGTGCCCGACCAAAGACTAGCGGGGGGGATGGGGAGGAGACCCAGTACTTC. Its protein is CARPKTSGGDGEETQYF.

V is TRBV6-1 and J is TRBJ1-1; no definite D call. Looked up from germline, CDR1 is MNHNS and CDR2 is SASEGT. Trimming took off 4 bases at V and 4 bases at J, with 10 bases between the two ends. The CDR3 is 13 residues long. The CDR3 reads CASSGGRVTEAFF. The CDR3 region has the DNA TGTGCCAGCAGTGGTGGAAGGGTCACTGAAGCTTTCTTT.

The J gene is TRBJ2-7, the V gene TRBV10-3, with TRBD2 matching 10 bases. The CDR3 length is 15 residues. Trimming cost V 6 bases and J 1 base; bases outside gene matches: 6. The germline V gene encodes CDR1 ENHRY and CDR2 SYGVKD. The CDR3 nucleotides are TGTGCCATCAGACAGGGACTAGCGAGTTCCTACGAGCAGTACGTC. Amino acids: CAIRQGLASSYEQYV.

This clonotype was counted only a few times. The chain joins TRBV9 to TRBJ1-6; weak D call: TRBD1 (5 bases). In germline, CDR1 is SGDLS, CDR2 YYNGEE. The length of the CDR3 is 17 residues. With 4 bases removed from V and 10 bases from J, the gap between germline ends came to 24 bases. CDR3: CASSPSPGTGGASPLHF. The CDR3 DNA reads TGTGCCAGCAGCCCCAGCCCCGGGACGGGCGGCGCCTCACCCCTCCACTTT.

This clonotype turned up a few times. An end of the junction does not agree with germline; a read error may underlie this. The chain carries TRBV7-7 and TRBJ2-2, with D possibly being TRBD1 (5 bases). The CDR3 totals 13 residues. Germline assignment: CDR1 SSHAT and CDR2 FNYEAQ (reference sequence). In DNA, the CDR3 is TGTGCTAGCAGGCTGACAGTCACCGGGGAGCTGTTTTTT. It specifies CASRLTVTGELFF. The variable domain in full, completed from reference TRBV7-7 and TRBJ2-2, reads GAGVSQSPRYKVTKRGQDVTLRCDPISSHATLYWYQQALGQGPEFLTYFNYEAQPDKSGLPSDRFSAERPEGSISTLTIQRTEQRDSAMYRCASRLTVTGELFFGEGSRLTVL.

The CDR3 DNA reads TGCAGTGCTAGAGATCCGGGGGCCTACGAGCAGTACGTC. Translation: CSARDPGAYEQYV. This chain links TRBV20-1 with TRBJ2-7; D is perhaps TRBD2 (6 bases). V was shortened by 0 bases and J by 2 bases, with 8 bases between the two germline ends. The germline gives CDR1 DFQATT, CDR2 SNEGSKA (reference sequence). The CDR3 is 13 residues long.

This rearrangement joins TRBV4-3 to TRBJ2-2; 10 bases are shared with TRBD2. This CDR3 has 17 residues. J gave up 7 bases and V 0 bases, and 8 bases lay outside the gene matches. Germline CDR1 LGHNA, CDR2 YSLEER. The CDR3, as DNA: TGCGCCAGCAGCCAAGATCCGGCTAGCGGGGGAATCGGGGAGCTGTTTTTT. It yields the protein CASSQDPASGGIGELFF.

The sample holds many counts of this clonotype. V gene TRBV2 combines with J gene TRBJ2-1; D is possibly TRBD2 (7 bases). The CDR3 has 13 residues. The germline gives CDR1 SNHLY, CDR2 FYNNEI. V was pared by 2 bases and J by 6 bases, with 8 bases between. This chain's CDR3 is CASSERGGNEQFF. CDR3 DNA: TGTGCCAGCAGTGAAAGGGGGGGCAATGAGCAGTTCTTC.

Of note for this clonotype: Germline is not matched at one junction end, which may reflect a read error. The J gene is TRBJ2-1, the V gene TRBV7-9; D is ambiguous. Germline CDR1 is SEHNR and CDR2 is FQNEAQ (reference sequence). The CDR3 runs 15 residues. As DNA, the CDR3 is TGTGCCTGCAGCTTAGGCCTAAGCTCCTACAATGAGCAGTTCTTC. It is translated as CACSLGLSSYNEQFF.

CDR3 sequence (DNA): TGTGCCAGTAGTTTCGGCGGAGGGAGCTACCCCCAGCATTTT. Its protein is CASSFGGGSYPQHF. The genes are TRBV19 and TRBJ1-5, with D unresolved. The CDR3 totals 14 residues. V was clipped by 5 bases and J by 10 bases, with 18 bases between them. The germline CDR1 and CDR2 sequences are LNHDA and SQIVND (reference sequence).

The chain has TRBV10-3 and TRBJ2-5, with a tentative D call TRBD2 (5 bases). This CDR3 region has 13 residues. Trimming removed 0 bases at V and 5 bases at J, with 7 bases between. In germline, CDR1 is ENHRY, CDR2 SYGVKD. The CDR3 nucleotides read TGTGCCATCAGTGAGTCAAGCGGCGAGACCCAGTACTTC. Translation: CAISESSGETQYF.

The chain combines TRBV10-3 with TRBJ2-2; D unresolved. Germline loops: CDR1 ENHRY, CDR2 SYGVKD. The CDR3 loop spans 13 amino acids. The ends were cut back, 7 bases at V and 3 bases at J, with 9 bases in the middle. The DNA of the CDR3 is TGTGCCATCAAGCAGAGCCACACCGGGGAGCTGTTTTTT. It yields the protein CAIKQSHTGELFF.

This clonotype was seen more than once but under ten times. The chain has TRBV20-1 and TRBJ2-1; D possibly corresponds to TRBD1 (6 bases). The germline V and J ends were trimmed by 0 bases and 0 bases, with 12 bases remaining between them. The CDR3 has 16 amino acids. Germline CDR1 reads DFQATT; CDR2 reads SNEGSKA (reference sequence). The CDR3 spells CSARDRDKSSYNEQFF. The CDR3 bases are TGCAGTGCTAGAGACCGGGACAAGAGCTCCTACAATGAGCAGTTCTTC.